This T cell receptor (beta chain) was found in a study of shared clonotypes between healthy human individuals. Using immunoSEQ multiplex PCR, the repertoire was profiled, and TCRdb retains in-frame clones only, with some absent. The sample includes about 2.2 million clones, roughly 95% of them seen just once. CD45RO-negative cells were positively selected for CCR7, leaving out terminally differentiated effector memory CD45RA+ cells. J was trimmed by 5 bases and V by 4 bases; bases with no gene match: 5. This CDR3 is built from 14 residues. Germline loops: CDR1 SGHTA, CDR2 FQGNSA. The chain carries TRBV7-2 and TRBJ2-5, with 9 bases aligning to TRBD1. The source is a man aged 18-30 years in good health. Some clones in this sample may be carry-over from other donors' samples. The specimen sequenced was naive CD8+ T cells from PBMCs. The CDR3, as DNA: TGTGCCAGCAGCTACGGGACAGGGAGGGAGACCCAGTACTTC. As protein: CASSYGTGRETQYF.